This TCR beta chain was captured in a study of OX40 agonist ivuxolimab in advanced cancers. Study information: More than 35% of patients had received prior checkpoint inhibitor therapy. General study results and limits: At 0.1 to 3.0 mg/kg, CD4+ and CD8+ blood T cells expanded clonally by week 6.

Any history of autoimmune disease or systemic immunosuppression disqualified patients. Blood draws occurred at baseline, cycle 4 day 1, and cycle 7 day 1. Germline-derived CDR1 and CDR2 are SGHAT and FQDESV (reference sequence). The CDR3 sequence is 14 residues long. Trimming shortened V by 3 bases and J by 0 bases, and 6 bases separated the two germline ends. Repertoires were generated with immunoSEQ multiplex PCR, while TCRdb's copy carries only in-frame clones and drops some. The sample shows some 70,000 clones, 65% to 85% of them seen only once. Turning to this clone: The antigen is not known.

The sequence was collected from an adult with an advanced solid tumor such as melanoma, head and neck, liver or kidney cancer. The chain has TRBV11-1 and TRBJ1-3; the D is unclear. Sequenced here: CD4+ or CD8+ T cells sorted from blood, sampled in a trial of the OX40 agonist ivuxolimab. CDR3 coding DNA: TGTGCCAGCAGCTTGGACGACTCTGGAAACACCATATATTTT. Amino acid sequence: CASSLDDSGNTIYF.